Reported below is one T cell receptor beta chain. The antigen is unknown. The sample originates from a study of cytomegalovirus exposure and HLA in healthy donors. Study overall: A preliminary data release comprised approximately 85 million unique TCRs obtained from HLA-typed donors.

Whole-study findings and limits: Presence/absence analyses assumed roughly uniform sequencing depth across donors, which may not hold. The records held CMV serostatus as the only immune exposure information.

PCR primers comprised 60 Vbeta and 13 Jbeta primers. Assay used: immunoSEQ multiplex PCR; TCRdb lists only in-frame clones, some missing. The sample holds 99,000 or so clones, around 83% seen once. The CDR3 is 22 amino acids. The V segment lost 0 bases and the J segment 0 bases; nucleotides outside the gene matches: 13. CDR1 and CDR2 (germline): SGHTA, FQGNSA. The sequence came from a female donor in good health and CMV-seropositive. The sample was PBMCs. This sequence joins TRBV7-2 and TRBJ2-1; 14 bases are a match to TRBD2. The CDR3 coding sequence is TGTGCCAGCAGCTTAGCCATAACCAGGACTAGCGGGGGGCGAAGCTCCTACAATGAGCAGTTCTTC. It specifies CASSLAITRTSGGRSSYNEQFF.